The rows below give T cell receptor beta chains drawn from one sample of a study of CD4 T cells in relation to SARS-CoV-2 and coronaviruses. The assay was immunoSEQ multiplex PCR, and TCRdb's table has in-frame clones only and misses some. The sample has some 37,000 clones; 70% to 80% are singletons. Their antigen targets remain unknown. The specimen was memory CD4+ T cells from PBMCs, cultured in vitro. The source of these receptors is an adult with COVID-19. CDR3s include the opening cysteine and the closing phenylalanine or tryptophan. The order of the fields is J gene, clone size, V gene, D gene, CDR3 DNA, CDR3 protein. The D gene is left open where the match is weak. Only part of the rows carry a size: once, few, many, or a class if the clone is expanded.

J: TRBJ1-1; size: .; V: TRBV5-4; D: .; DNA: TGTGCCAGCAGTCGAGAGGCGCAGACTGAAGCTTTCTTT; CDR3: CASSREAQTEAFF
J: TRBJ2-5; size: .; V: TRBV9; D: .; DNA: TGTGCCAGCAGCCGAACAGGGTACGAGACCCAGTACTTC; CDR3: CASSRTGYETQYF
J: TRBJ2-1; size: .; V: TRBV6-6; D: TRBD2; DNA: TGTGCCAGCAGGACTAGCGGGGGGGCATACAATGAGCAGTTCTTC; CDR3: CASRTSGGAYNEQFF
J: TRBJ1-4; size: .; V: TRBV25-1; D: .; DNA: TGTGCCAGCAGTGAAGGAGGCGGGGGGCAAAAACTGTTTTTT; CDR3: CASSEGGGGQKLFF
J: TRBJ1-2; size: .; V: TRBV2; D: .; DNA: TGTGCCAGCAGTGATGACGGCTATGGCTACACCTTC; CDR3: CASSDDGYGYTF
J: TRBJ2-1; size: .; V: TRBV18; D: .; DNA: TGTGCCAGCTCCGACAGCGCTAGCAACAATGAGCAGTTCTTC; CDR3: CASSDSASNNEQFF
J: TRBJ1-2; size: .; V: TRBV2; D: .; DNA: TGTGCCAGCAGACCCGGGACTTCGAACTATGGCTACACCTTC; CDR3: CASRPGTSNYGYTF
J: TRBJ2-1; size: .; V: TRBV28; D: TRBD2; DNA: TGTGCCAGCAGTTTATGCGGGATAGCGGGAGGGACCTACAATGAGCAGTTCTTC; CDR3: CASSLCGIAGGTYNEQFF
J: TRBJ2-7; size: .; V: TRBV19; D: TRBD1; DNA: TGTGCCAGTCAGGACAGGACTGGCTACGAGCAGTACTTC; CDR3: CASQDRTGYEQYF
J: TRBJ2-5; size: .; V: TRBV6-5; D: TRBD2; DNA: TGTGCCAGCAGTTATTACAGGGCTAGCGGGAGGGCTGAGTACTTC; CDR3: CASSYYRASGRAEYF
J: TRBJ2-7; size: .; V: TRBV19; D: .; DNA: TGTGCCAGTAGTTCGACCTGGGGCGGGACCCCCTACGAGCAGTACTTC; CDR3: CASSSTWGGTPYEQYF
J: TRBJ1-4; size: .; V: TRBV5-1; D: .; DNA: TGCGCCAGCAGCTTGGGACATGAAAAACTGTTTTTT; CDR3: CASSLGHEKLFF
J: TRBJ2-4; size: few; V: TRBV28; D: .; DNA: TGTGCCAGCAGTTTATCAGAAAACATTCAGTACTTC; CDR3: CASSLSENIQYF
J: TRBJ2-7; size: .; V: TRBV27; D: TRBD2; DNA: TGTGCCAGCAGTTCGGGACTAGCGGGAGGCAAGAGGGAGCAGTACTTC; CDR3: CASSSGLAGGKREQYF
J: TRBJ2-3; size: .; V: TRBV7-9; D: .; DNA: TGTGCCAGCAGCTTCGGGACTCCCCGCACAGATACGCAGTATTTT; CDR3: CASSFGTPRTDTQYF
J: TRBJ2-5; size: .; V: TRBV27; D: TRBD1; DNA: TGTGCCAGCAGTGGCCGATCCCAGGGGGTTTGGGAGACCCAGTACTTC; CDR3: CASSGRSQGVWETQYF
J: TRBJ2-1; size: .; V: TRBV28; D: TRBD1; DNA: TGTGCCAGCAGTTTCGGTGTGGGGACAGGGTACAATGAGCAGTTCTTC; CDR3: CASSFGVGTGYNEQFF
J: TRBJ2-2; size: .; V: TRBV5-4; D: .; DNA: TGTGCCAGCAGGCGTCACGGGCGCATCACCGGGGAGCTGTTTTTT; CDR3: CASRRHGRITGELFF
J: TRBJ2-1; size: .; V: TRBV7-9; D: .; DNA: TGTGCCAGCAGCTTGACCCTGGTCGGTGAGCAGTTCTTC; CDR3: CASSLTLVGEQFF
J: TRBJ1-3; size: .; V: TRBV18; D: .; DNA: TGTGCCAGCTCGCTAGACAAGGTCTCTGGAAACACCATATATTTT; CDR3: CASSLDKVSGNTIYF
J: TRBJ2-7; size: .; V: TRBV27; D: .; DNA: TGTGCCAGCAGTTTGGCGGGATACTACGAGCAGTACTTC; CDR3: CASSLAGYYEQYF
J: TRBJ2-5; size: .; V: TRBV7-2; D: TRBD2; DNA: TGTGCCAGCAGCTTTACAGGGACTAGCGGACAAGAGACCCAGTACTTC; CDR3: CASSFTGTSGQETQYF
J: TRBJ2-3; size: .; V: TRBV19; D: TRBD1; DNA: TGTGCCAGTACCATATCCGGGACAGGGGCTACCACAGATACGCAGTATTTT; CDR3: CASTISGTGATTDTQYF
J: TRBJ2-1; size: few; V: TRBV20-1; D: .; DNA: TGCAGTGGAAGGGCCAATGAGCAGTTCTTC; CDR3: CSGRANEQFF
J: TRBJ2-1; size: .; V: TRBV5-1; D: .; DNA: TGCGCCAGCAGCTTGCAACGGGATGAGCAGTTCTTC; CDR3: CASSLQRDEQFF
J: TRBJ2-5; size: .; V: TRBV24-1; D: TRBD2; DNA: TGTGCCACCAGTGATTTGCTGGGACTAGCGGGAGAAGAGACCCAGTACTTC; CDR3: CATSDLLGLAGEETQYF
J: TRBJ2-3; size: once; V: TRBV19; D: TRBD1; DNA: TGTGCCAGTAGTGCACAAAACAGGGGGCGGGGGACAGATACGCAGTATTTT; CDR3: CASSAQNRGRGTDTQYF
J: TRBJ2-7; size: .; V: TRBV6-7; D: TRBD2; DNA: TGTGCCAGCAGTGGGACTAGCAAGGTCCACGAGCAGTACTTC; CDR3: CASSGTSKVHEQYF
J: TRBJ2-1; size: .; V: TRBV7-9; D: TRBD1; DNA: TGTGCCAGCAGCCCACTCAGGGGGAACTACAATGAGCAGTTCTTC; CDR3: CASSPLRGNYNEQFF
J: TRBJ1-6; size: .; V: TRBV6-5; D: .; DNA: TGTGCCAGCAGTTACGTGAGCCAGGGCGGTTCACCCCTCCACTTT; CDR3: CASSYVSQGGSPLHF
J: TRBJ2-5; size: few; V: TRBV7-6; D: .; DNA: TGTGCCAGCAGTTTATCTCGTATCTCCTCGGGGGAGACCCAGTACTTC; CDR3: CASSLSRISSGETQYF
J: TRBJ1-5; size: .; V: TRBV3-1/TRBV3-2; D: TRBD1; DNA: TGTGCCAGCAGCCAATATCTTCCCACAGGGGGCGTGGAGCAGCCCCAGCATTTT; CDR3: CASSQYLPTGGVEQPQHF
J: TRBJ2-1; size: .; V: TRBV6-4; D: .; DNA: TGTGCCAGCAGTGACTCGGACAACAATGAGCAGTTCTTC; CDR3: CASSDSDNNEQFF
J: TRBJ2-7; size: .; V: TRBV27; D: TRBD2; DNA: TGTGCCAGCAGTTTGAGCGGGAGGAGCTCCTACGAGCAGTACTTC; CDR3: CASSLSGRSSYEQYF
J: TRBJ2-5; size: once; V: TRBV10-3; D: TRBD2; DNA: TGTGCCATCAGTGACGGGCTAGCGGGAGGACGGGGGGAGACCCAGTACTTC; CDR3: CAISDGLAGGRGETQYF
J: TRBJ2-1; size: .; V: TRBV7-2; D: .; DNA: TGTGCCAGCAGCCCCCGAGTTTGGATTTATGAGCAGTTCTTC; CDR3: CASSPRVWIYEQFF
J: TRBJ2-7; size: .; V: TRBV30; D: TRBD1; DNA: TGTGCCTGGATGAGGGCAGGGGGCTCCTACGAGCAGTACTTC; CDR3: CAWMRAGGSYEQYF
J: TRBJ2-3; size: .; V: TRBV18; D: .; DNA: TGTGCCAGCTCACCCAGGGCTAGCACAGATACGCAGTATTTT; CDR3: CASSPRASTDTQYF
J: TRBJ2-2; size: .; V: TRBV12-2; D: .; DNA: TGTGCAAGTCGCCATAACAGGGGTAGGTCCCCCACCGGGGAGCTGTTTTTT; CDR3: CASRHNRGRSPTGELFF
J: TRBJ2-7; size: .; V: TRBV27; D: TRBD1; DNA: TGTGCCAGCAGGACAGGGATCTACGAGCAGTACTTC; CDR3: CASRTGIYEQYF
J: TRBJ2-3; size: .; V: TRBV7-3; D: .; DNA: TGTGCCAGCAGCTTAAGGGGACTGATAACAGATACGCAGTATTTT; CDR3: CASSLRGLITDTQYF
J: TRBJ1-5; size: .; V: TRBV19; D: .; DNA: TGTGCCAGTAGTCCACACCCTAACAGGGGCAATCAGCCCCAGCATTTT; CDR3: CASSPHPNRGNQPQHF
J: TRBJ1-6; size: .; V: TRBV5-1; D: .; DNA: TGCGCCAGCAGCCGAAACGACTCCCCGGGGGATAATTCACCCCTCCACTTT; CDR3: CASSRNDSPGDNSPLHF
J: TRBJ2-3; size: once; V: TRBV4-3; D: TRBD1; DNA: TGCGCCAGCAGCCAACTTACCGGGACAGGGGGCCGTACGCAGTATTTT; CDR3: CASSQLTGTGGRTQYF
J: TRBJ2-7; size: .; V: TRBV30; D: .; DNA: TGTGCCTGGAGTAGGGGGGCAATCTACGAGCAGTACTTC; CDR3: CAWSRGAIYEQYF
J: TRBJ2-6; size: .; V: TRBV15; D: TRBD2; DNA: TGTGCCGAACGGGGGGCTGGGGCCAACGTCCTGACTTTC; CDR3: CAERGAGANVLTF
J: TRBJ2-7; size: .; V: TRBV5-1; D: .; DNA: TGCGCCAGCAGCTACCAAGGGGGCTACGAGCAGTACTTC; CDR3: CASSYQGGYEQYF
J: TRBJ2-3; size: once; V: TRBV30; D: TRBD2; DNA: TGTGCCTGGAGTGTAACGGGAGGGCGCGATACGCAGTATTTT; CDR3: CAWSVTGGRDTQYF
J: TRBJ2-5; size: .; V: TRBV5-1; D: .; DNA: TGCGCCAGCAGCTTGGGGCCGGGAAATCGACAAGAGACCCAGTACTTC; CDR3: CASSLGPGNRQETQYF
J: TRBJ2-5; size: .; V: TRBV29-1; D: .; DNA: TGCAGCGTTGTGATTTTGCTCGGGCAAGAGACCCAGTACTTC; CDR3: CSVVILLGQETQYF
J: TRBJ2-1; size: .; V: TRBV4-1; D: .; DNA: TGCGCCAGCAGCCAAAGCTCCTACAATGAGCAGTTCTTC; CDR3: CASSQSSYNEQFF
J: TRBJ1-2; size: .; V: TRBV5-1; D: TRBD1; DNA: TGCGCCAGCAGTCGGGACAGTCTGTACTATGGCTACACCTTC; CDR3: CASSRDSLYYGYTF
J: TRBJ2-1; size: .; V: TRBV15; D: TRBD2; DNA: TGTGCCACCAGCAGAGATCGACTAGCGGGCGGGAATGAGCAGTTCTTC; CDR3: CATSRDRLAGGNEQFF
J: TRBJ1-5; size: .; V: TRBV24-1; D: TRBD1; DNA: TGTGCCACCAGTGAGTTAGACCGGGACAGGGGTCGCAATCAGCCCCAGCATTTT; CDR3: CATSELDRDRGRNQPQHF
J: TRBJ2-7; size: .; V: TRBV7-9; D: .; DNA: TGTGCCAGCAGCTTAGCTCTTTCTGCCTACGAGCAGTACTTC; CDR3: CASSLALSAYEQYF
J: TRBJ2-7; size: .; V: TRBV18; D: TRBD2; DNA: TGTGCCAGCTCACGTAGCGGGAGGGGCCTATCCGAGCAGTACTTC; CDR3: CASSRSGRGLSEQYF
J: TRBJ1-4; size: .; V: TRBV24-1; D: TRBD1; DNA: TGTGCCACCAGTGACCCCACAGGGGGCGAGGAAAAACTGTTTTTT; CDR3: CATSDPTGGEEKLFF